A selection of T cell receptor beta chains follows, all from one sample in a study of shared clonotypes between healthy human individuals. Sequencing was performed with immunoSEQ multiplex PCR; in TCRdb, only in-frame clones are kept and a portion is missing. The sample yields about 2.4 million clones, roughly 93% seen once. The specimen sequenced was naive CD4+ T cells from PBMCs. The receptors here all came from a man aged 18 to 35 in good health. Some clones in this sample may be carry-over from other donors' samples. The CDR3 runs from the conserved cysteine through the conserved F or W. Size is stated for part of the rows, as once, few or many counts, or as a class when the clone is expanded.

J gene: TRBJ2-7; V gene: TRBV27; clone size: NA; CDR3 protein: CASSRTYEQYF
J gene: TRBJ2-5; V gene: TRBV28; clone size: once; CDR3 protein: CASSLGTETQYF
J gene: TRBJ2-1; V gene: TRBV9; clone size: NA; CDR3 protein: CASSSRKGLAGGSSYNEQFF
J gene: TRBJ2-7; V gene: TRBV19; clone size: NA; CDR3 protein: CASSTGKSYEQYF
J gene: TRBJ1-4; V gene: TRBV19; clone size: NA; CDR3 protein: CASSISGGHGKLFF
J gene: TRBJ1-2; V gene: TRBV5-1; clone size: NA; CDR3 protein: CASSLEPAYGYTF
J gene: TRBJ2-2; V gene: TRBV7-7; clone size: NA; CDR3 protein: CASSSLAGGGGELFF
J gene: TRBJ2-1; V gene: TRBV7-2; clone size: NA; CDR3 protein: CASSPEAAAYNEQFF
J gene: TRBJ2-5; V gene: TRBV5-1; clone size: NA; CDR3 protein: CASSTGALGETQYF
J gene: TRBJ1-1; V gene: TRBV5-1; clone size: NA; CDR3 protein: CASSLPGTEAFF
J gene: TRBJ1-1; V gene: TRBV6-5; clone size: NA; CDR3 protein: CASSYYLSTEAFF
J gene: TRBJ1-1; V gene: TRBV7-3; clone size: NA; CDR3 protein: CASSLLGRLNTEAFF
J gene: TRBJ2-3; V gene: TRBV30; clone size: NA; CDR3 protein: CAWSPRDTQYF
J gene: TRBJ1-5; V gene: TRBV15; clone size: few; CDR3 protein: CATSRDPTGGNQPQHF
J gene: TRBJ2-7; V gene: TRBV7-9; clone size: NA; CDR3 protein: CASSLDRWDRGTYEQYF
J gene: TRBJ2-7; V gene: TRBV20-1; clone size: NA; CDR3 protein: CTCTDIYEQYF
J gene: TRBJ2-2; V gene: TRBV5-4; clone size: once; CDR3 protein: CASSLYSGNTVTGELFF
J gene: TRBJ2-1; V gene: TRBV6-1; clone size: NA; CDR3 protein: CASNYRDNEQFF
J gene: TRBJ2-1; V gene: TRBV9; clone size: NA; CDR3 protein: CASSIASGFIGEQFF
J gene: TRBJ1-2; V gene: TRBV4-3; clone size: once; CDR3 protein: CASSQRVLYGYTF
J gene: TRBJ2-6; V gene: TRBV28; clone size: NA; CDR3 protein: CASSSQGGGANVLTF
J gene: TRBJ1-3; V gene: TRBV7-3; clone size: NA; CDR3 protein: CASSLRTGSRAGNTIYF
J gene: TRBJ2-6; V gene: TRBV18; clone size: NA; CDR3 protein: CASSPNRPSGANVLTF
J gene: TRBJ1-5; V gene: TRBV4-1; clone size: NA; CDR3 protein: CASSQDWANQPQHF
J gene: TRBJ2-2; V gene: TRBV19; clone size: NA; CDR3 protein: CASSHQGINTGELFF
J gene: TRBJ1-2; V gene: TRBV5-1; clone size: NA; CDR3 protein: CASSPAGNYGYTF
J gene: TRBJ2-5; V gene: TRBV6-1; clone size: NA; CDR3 protein: CASSDIRRRAEGLGETQYF
J gene: TRBJ2-4; V gene: TRBV30; clone size: NA; CDR3 protein: CAWTGKNIQYF
J gene: TRBJ2-3; V gene: TRBV28; clone size: NA; CDR3 protein: CASSLFLAGADTQYF
J gene: TRBJ2-5; V gene: TRBV20-1; clone size: few; CDR3 protein: CSAIGSETQYF
J gene: TRBJ2-2; V gene: TRBV27; clone size: NA; CDR3 protein: CASRRNPGRGGELFF
J gene: TRBJ2-1; V gene: TRBV7-2; clone size: NA; CDR3 protein: CASSLAGWGSYNEQFF
J gene: TRBJ2-7; V gene: TRBV4-3; clone size: NA; CDR3 protein: CASSQTGEPFYEQYF
J gene: TRBJ2-1; V gene: TRBV7-9; clone size: NA; CDR3 protein: CASSLVTSGMYDYNEQFF
J gene: TRBJ2-3; V gene: TRBV18; clone size: NA; CDR3 protein: CASSPGLAGNGDTQYF
J gene: TRBJ2-1; V gene: TRBV5-1; clone size: NA; CDR3 protein: CASSLAVGGASYNEQFF
J gene: TRBJ2-5; V gene: TRBV21-1; clone size: NA; CDR3 protein: CASSHPLGETQYF
J gene: TRBJ1-4; V gene: TRBV7-2; clone size: NA; CDR3 protein: CASSSYPGGAYEKLFF
J gene: TRBJ2-1; V gene: TRBV19; clone size: NA; CDR3 protein: CASSPGTSGRSKDNEQFF
J gene: TRBJ2-3; V gene: TRBV4-2; clone size: NA; CDR3 protein: CASSWLSEDTQYF
J gene: TRBJ2-7; V gene: TRBV30; clone size: NA; CDR3 protein: CAWSGAGGVLEQYF
J gene: TRBJ2-1; V gene: TRBV7-8; clone size: NA; CDR3 protein: CASSLGRREYNEQFF
J gene: TRBJ2-5; V gene: TRBV4-1; clone size: NA; CDR3 protein: CASSQVAGTVQETQYF